This T cell receptor beta chain originates from a study of blood T cell repertoires in COVID-19. A remark on this clone: Other DNA sequences in this sample translate to the same CDR3.

From germline, CDR1 is SGHVS and CDR2 FQNEAQ. The ends were cut back, 1 base at V and 3 bases at J, with 9 bases in the middle. The CDR3 has 14 amino acids. Original analysis: Estimated nucleated cell counts came from reference gene primer amplification. TCRdb keeps only in-frame clones here, not all; method: immunoSEQ multiplex PCR. V and J calls plus clone size are reproduced from that table; the DNA served to infer D and trimming. Among over 90,000 clones listed, approximately 89% were seen once. This clonotype originated in a human donor in a cohort sampled during active COVID-19. The sequenced sample was peripheral blood. This sequence joins TRBV7-8 and TRBJ1-1; possibly TRBD1 for D (5 bases). The CDR3 nucleotides read TGTGCCAGCAGCTTAGACAGGAGTTACACTGAAGCTTTCTTT. Translation: CASSLDRSYTEAFF.